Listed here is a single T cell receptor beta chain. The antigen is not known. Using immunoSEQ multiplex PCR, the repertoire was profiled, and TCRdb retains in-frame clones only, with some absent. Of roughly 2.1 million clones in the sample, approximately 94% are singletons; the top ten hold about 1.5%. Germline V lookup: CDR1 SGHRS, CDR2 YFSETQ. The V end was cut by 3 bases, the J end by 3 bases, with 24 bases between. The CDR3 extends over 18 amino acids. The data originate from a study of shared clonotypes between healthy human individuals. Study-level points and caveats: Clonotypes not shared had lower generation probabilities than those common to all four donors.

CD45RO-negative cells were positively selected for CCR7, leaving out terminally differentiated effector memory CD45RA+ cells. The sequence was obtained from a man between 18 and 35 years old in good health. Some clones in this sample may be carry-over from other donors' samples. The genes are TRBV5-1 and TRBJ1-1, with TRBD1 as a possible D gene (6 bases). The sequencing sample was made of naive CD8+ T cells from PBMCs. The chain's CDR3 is CASSSELPGTPSDTEAFF. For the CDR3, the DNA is TGCGCCAGCAGCTCCGAATTACCCGGGACACCATCCGACACTGAAGCTTTCTTT.